The clone carrying this TCR beta chain has at least ten counts. This record comes from a study of neurological immune-mediated disorders. The V end lost 4 bases, the J end lost 2 bases, and 9 bases lay between the germline ends. This CDR3 region has 13 residues. The germline V gene has CDR1 MNHNS and CDR2 SASEGT. By 5'RACE with 10-nucleotide random UMIs, the cDNA was made. In TCRdb, the 5' RACE reads were re-called with MiXCR into one record per CDR3 protein. The table has 30,000 to 45,000 distinct CDR3 sequences, 11% seen once; the top ten hold under 5%. This rearrangement joins TRBV6-1 to TRBJ2-7; D possibly corresponds to TRBD1 (5 bases). The receptor was isolated from a woman in her 30s with HTLV-1-associated myelopathy (HAM/TSP). Sequencing was carried out using CD4+ T cells from blood. CDR3 loop: CASSATVTYEQYF. CDR3 nucleotide sequence: TGTGCCAGCAGTGCGACAGTAACCTACGAGCAGTACTTC.